Sequencing of this TCR beta chain was carried out in a study of T cells after yellow fever vaccination. Regarding the study as a whole: At 95% to 96% for CD4 and around 91% for CD8, most primary-vaccination clones showed up again after the booster. Among all clonotypes, a small share was observed in both CD4 and CD8 compartments.

This clonotype was picked up a small number of times. Antigen unknown. The CDR3 has 15 amino acids. The germline V gene has CDR1 SGHTA and CDR2 FQGTGA. V lost 4 bases to trimming and J lost 4 bases; unmatched junction nucleotides: 4. TCRdb re-called the 5' RACE reads with MiXCR, one entry per CDR3 protein. The data show hundreds of thousands of distinct CDR3 sequences, 12% seen once. The specimen was PBMCs, collected on the day of the yellow fever booster vaccination. The sequence came from a young man who received the YFV17D yellow fever vaccine. The chain uses TRBV7-3 and TRBJ2-1, with TRBD2 matching 10 bases. CDR3 amino acids: CASSSSGGTYNEQFF. For the CDR3, the DNA is TGTGCCAGCAGCTCTAGCGGGGGTACATACAATGAGCAGTTCTTC.